The clone carrying this TCR beta chain turned up a few times. Here immunoSEQ multiplex PCR was the method, and the copy in TCRdb shows in-frame clones only, minus some. The table includes 240,000 or so clones, around nine tenths detected once. The source of the sample is a study of blood T cell repertoires in COVID-19. The CDR3 has 16 amino acids. V lost 0 bases, J lost 5 bases, and 7 bases stayed unmatched. Per the germline V gene, CDR1 is SGHRS and CDR2 is YFSETQ. The specimen sequenced was PBMCs or T cells enriched from blood (not recorded which). The genes are TRBV5-1 and TRBJ1-1; 10 nucleotides align to TRBD1. The source of this sequence is a middle-aged man who had recovered from COVID-19. The CDR3 DNA follows: TGCGCCAGCAGCTTGGCAGGACAGGGGGTTCGGACTGAAGCTTTCTTT. It translates to CASSLAGQGVRTEAFF.